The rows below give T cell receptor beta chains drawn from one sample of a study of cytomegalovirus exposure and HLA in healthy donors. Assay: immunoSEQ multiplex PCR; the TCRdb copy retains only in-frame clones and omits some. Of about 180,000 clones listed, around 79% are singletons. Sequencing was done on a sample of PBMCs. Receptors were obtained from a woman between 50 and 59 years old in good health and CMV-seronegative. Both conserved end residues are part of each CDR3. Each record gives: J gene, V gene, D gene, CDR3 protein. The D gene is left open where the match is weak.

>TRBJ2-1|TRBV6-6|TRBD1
CASKTGGSYNEQFF
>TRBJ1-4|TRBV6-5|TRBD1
CASSYSTDRGSEKLFF
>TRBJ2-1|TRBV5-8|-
CASSLEVGWGEQFF
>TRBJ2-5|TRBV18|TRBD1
CASSPGTGGNEGETQYF
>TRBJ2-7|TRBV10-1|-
CASSRSRGPYEQYF
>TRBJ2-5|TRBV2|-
CASSPGTLQETQYF
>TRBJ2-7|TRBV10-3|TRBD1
CAISESNGRDRFYEQYF
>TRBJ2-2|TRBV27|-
CASSLYTVGGTGELFF
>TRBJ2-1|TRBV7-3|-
CASSSRAPQGSGNEQFF
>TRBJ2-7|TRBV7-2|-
CASSLQGGDYEQYF
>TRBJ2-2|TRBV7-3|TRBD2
CASSTGLAGATGELFF
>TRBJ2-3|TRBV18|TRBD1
CASSPPGQNTDTQYF
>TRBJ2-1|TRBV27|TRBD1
CASSLGQGLGEQFF
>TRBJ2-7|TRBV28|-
CASRGLSYEQYF
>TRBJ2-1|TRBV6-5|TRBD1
CASSRQGPTYNEQFF
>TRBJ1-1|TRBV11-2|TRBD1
CASSMGQMNTEAFF
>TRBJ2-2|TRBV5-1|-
CASSSLWREPGELFF
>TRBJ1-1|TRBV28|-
CASSLAYGYTEAFF
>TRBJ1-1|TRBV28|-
CASSLLSGRMNTEAFF
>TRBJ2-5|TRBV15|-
CATSRQGSQETQYF
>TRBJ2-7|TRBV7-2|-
CASSLNRASSYEQYF